This entry lists 14 T cell receptor beta chains sequenced from one sample in a study of T cells in Graves' hyperthyroidism and ophthalmopathy. The CDR3 regions of TCR beta were amplified from RNA transcripts. First-round RT-PCR with HTBI primers amplified the TCR CDR3 region. A single record per CDR3 protein comes from TCRdb applying MiXCR to the multiplex PCR reads. The sample contains about 360,000 distinct CDR3 sequences, around 16% of which appear only once. The sample was blood. The receptor source for this set is a woman under 30 with Graves' hyperthyroidism that later progressed to Graves' ophthalmopathy.

This clonotype has at least ten counts. CDR3 DNA: TGTGCCACTACCCTCTTTTGGTTCCCTAGCACAGATACGCAGTATTTT. Its translation is CATTLFWFPSTDTQYF. The J gene is TRBJ2-3, the V gene TRBV28; D call uncertain. The CDR3 spans 16 residues. Deletions cut 10 bases from V and 0 bases from J, with 20 bases between. In germline, CDR1 is MDHEN, CDR2 SYDVKM.

There are a few counts of this clonotype. The CDR3 nucleotides are TGCGCCAGCAGCCAAGATCCAGGGAACACTGAAGCTTTCTTT. It yields the protein CASSQDPGNTEAFF. The rearrangement links TRBV4-1 to TRBJ1-1; no firm D call. Germline V lookup: CDR1 MGHRA, CDR2 YSYEKL. V was trimmed by 0 bases and J by 1 base, leaving 6 bases between them. CDR3 length: 14 amino acids.

This clonotype has only a few counts. The chain employs TRBV29-1 and TRBJ2-5, with D unclear. CDR1 is SQVTM, CDR2 ANQGSEA, per germline. The CDR3 is 13 amino acids. V was clipped by 7 bases and J by 5 bases, with 17 bases between them. The chain's CDR3 is CSAIPRMSETQYF. The CDR3 DNA reads as TGCAGCGCCATACCCCGTATGTCGGAGACCCAGTACTTC. Together with reference TRBV29-1 and TRBJ2-5, the CDR3 gives the full variable domain: SAVISQKPSRDICQRGTSLTIQCQVDSQVTMMFWYRQQPGQSLTLIATANQGSEATYESGFVIDKFPISRPNLTFSTLTVSNMSPEDSSIYLCSAIPRMSETQYFGPGTRLLVL.

As DNA, the CDR3 is TGTGCCAGCACGAGGGACAGGGTTTCCACCGGGGAGCTGTTTTTT. Translated: CASTRDRVSTGELFF. This chain links TRBV4-2 with TRBJ2-2, with 9 bases fitting TRBD1. Germline trimming cut 7 bases from V and 4 bases from J; bases unmatched to any gene: 7. CDR3 length equals 15 residues. Germline CDR1 reads LGHNA; CDR2 reads YNFKEQ.

This chain joins TRBV20-1 and TRBJ2-2; TRBD1 matches 8 bases. V gave up 2 bases and J gave up 5 bases; unmatched junction bases: 13. Germline assignment: CDR1 DFQATT and CDR2 SNEGSKA (reference sequence). The CDR3 spans 17 residues. The CDR3 here is CSARPPVGRGRTGELFF. In nucleotides, the CDR3 is TGCAGTGCTAGACCACCGGTGGGCAGGGGGCGTACCGGGGAGCTGTTTTTT.

This clonotype was detected many times. The V gene is TRBV18, the J gene TRBJ2-1; D gene ambiguous. The CDR3 consists of 13 residues. Germline V gene sequence: CDR1 KGHSH, CDR2 LQKENI. V was clipped by 0 bases and J by 4 bases, with 4 bases between them. CDR3 in amino acids: CASSPPAYNEQFF. CDR3 in DNA: TGTGCCAGCTCACCACCAGCTTACAATGAGCAGTTCTTC.

This clonotype appeared many times. V usage is TRBV6-1 and J usage is TRBJ1-6, with D unresolved. This CDR3 spans 14 amino acids. Germline V gene data show CDR1 as MNHNS and CDR2 as SASEGT. The V and J ends lost 1 base and 7 bases respectively, with 8 bases between them. The CDR3 DNA reads as TGTGCCAGCAGTGAAGTGGTCAGAAATTCACCCCTCCACTTT. This sequence encodes CASSEVVRNSPLHF.

Details on this clonotype: A read error may explain this, as a much larger clone is one base away. In nucleotides, the CDR3 is TGTGCCAGCACCGGAGTTGAAGAGGCCCAGTACTTC. Encoded protein: CASTGVEEAQYF. V gene TRBV5-6 combines with J gene TRBJ2-5; no clear D. CDR1 and CDR2 (germline): SGHDT, YYEEEE. The CDR3 has 12 amino acids.

The chain combines TRBV20-1 with TRBJ1-5; TRBD1 matches 7 bases. Germline loops: CDR1 DFQATT, CDR2 SNEGSKA (reference sequence). The CDR3 spans 14 residues. Trimming cost V 3 bases and J 1 base; bases outside gene matches: 3. The CDR3, as DNA: TGCAGTGCTAGTCAGACAGGGAGCAATCAGCCCCAGCATTTT. Its translation is CSASQTGSNQPQHF.

This clonotype was observed at least ten times. V gene TRBV2 combines with J gene TRBJ2-7; unclear D gene. The V end lost 0 bases, the J end lost 6 bases, and 15 bases lay between the germline ends. Germline CDR1 SNHLY, CDR2 FYNNEI. The length of the CDR3 is 15 residues. The CDR3 is CASSEAIGIEREQYF. The CDR3 bases are TGTGCCAGCAGTGAAGCGATAGGTATTGAACGCGAGCAGTACTTC. Full variable domain (outside the CDR3, taken from reference TRBV2 and TRBJ2-7): EPEVTQTPSHQVTQMGQEVILRCVPISNHLYFYWYRQILGQKVEFLVSFYNNEISEKSEIFDDQFSVERPDGSNFTLKIRSTKLEDSAMYFCASSEAIGIEREQYFGPGTRLTVT.

This clonotype was observed many times. The chain combines TRBV7-2 with TRBJ1-2; D gene uncertain. The CDR3 contains 13 residues. Per the germline V gene, CDR1 is SGHTA and CDR2 is FQGNSA. V was trimmed by 1 base and J by 8 bases, leaving 11 bases between them. The CDR3 DNA follows: TGTGCCAGCAGCTTAGGAGGCCCGGGAGGCTACACCTTC. Translated, it gives CASSLGGPGGYTF.

Worth noting for this clonotype: A read error is possible here, since a much larger clone lies one base away. The chain is built from TRBV12-3 or TRBV12-4 and TRBJ2-3, with TRBD2 matching 10 bases. The CDR3 is 14 residues long. This chain's CDR3 is CTQSLQAGGDTQYF. CDR3 bases: TGTACCCAATCTTTACAAGCGGGAGGGGATACGCAGTATTTT.

The rearrangement uses TRBV6-1 and TRBJ1-2; 7 bases map to TRBD1. The germline V gene encodes CDR1 MNHNS and CDR2 SASEGT. The trim removed 6 bases at V and 7 bases at J, leaving 17 bases unmatched. The length of the CDR3 is 16 residues. The CDR3, as DNA: TGTGCCAGCAGACCCCGACAGGGTTGGGTTTTTGGTGGCTACACCTTC. Its protein is CASRPRQGWVFGGYTF.

V usage is TRBV4-3 and J usage is TRBJ2-2, with 7 nucleotides matching TRBD2. The V gene's germline CDR1 is LGHNA and CDR2 YSLEER. V lost 2 bases to trimming and J lost 1 base; unmatched junction nucleotides: 4. The CDR3 extends over 16 amino acids. CDR3: CASSQPSGVNTGELFF. The CDR3 nucleotides are TGCGCCAGCAGCCAACCCAGCGGGGTGAACACCGGGGAGCTGTTTTTT.